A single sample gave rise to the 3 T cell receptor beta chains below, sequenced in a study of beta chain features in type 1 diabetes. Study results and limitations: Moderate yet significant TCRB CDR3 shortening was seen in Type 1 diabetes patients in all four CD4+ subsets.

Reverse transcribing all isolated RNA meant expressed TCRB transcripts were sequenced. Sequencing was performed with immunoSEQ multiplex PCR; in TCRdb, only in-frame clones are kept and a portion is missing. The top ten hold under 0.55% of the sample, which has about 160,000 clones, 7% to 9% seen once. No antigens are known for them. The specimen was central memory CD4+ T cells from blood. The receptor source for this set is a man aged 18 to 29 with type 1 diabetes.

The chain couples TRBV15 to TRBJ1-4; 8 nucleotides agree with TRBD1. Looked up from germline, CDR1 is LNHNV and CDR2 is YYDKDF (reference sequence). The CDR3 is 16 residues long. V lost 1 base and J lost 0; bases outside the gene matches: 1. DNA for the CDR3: TGTGCCACCAGCAGAGGGACAGGGTCAACTAATGAAAAACTGTTTTTT. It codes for CATSRGTGSTNEKLFF.

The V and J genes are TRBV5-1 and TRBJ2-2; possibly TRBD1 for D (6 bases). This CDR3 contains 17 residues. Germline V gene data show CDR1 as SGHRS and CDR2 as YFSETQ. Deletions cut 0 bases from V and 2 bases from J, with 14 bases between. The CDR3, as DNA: TGCGCCAGCAGCTTGGCCAGGGGTGGGGGCAACACCGGGGAGCTGTTTTTT. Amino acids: CASSLARGGGNTGELFF.

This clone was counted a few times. This chain's CDR3 is CASSRGATDSPLHF. CDR3 nucleotide sequence: TGTGCCAGCAGCCGGGGAGCTACGGATTCACCCCTCCACTTT. The chain is built from TRBV5-6 and TRBJ1-6; no clear D. Germline values: CDR1 SGHDT, CDR2 YYEEEE. V lost 4 bases and J 8 bases, leaving 13 bases between the germline ends. CDR3 length: 14 amino acids.